The rows below give T cell receptor beta chains drawn from one sample of a study of cytomegalovirus exposure and HLA in healthy donors. Some clones are missing from TCRdb's copy, which holds only in-frame ones; the method was immunoSEQ multiplex PCR. The repertoire holds about 38,000 clones, 60% to 80% seen once, with approximately 6.1% in the top ten. Sequenced input: PBMCs. The source is a man aged 30 to 39 in good health and CMV-seronegative. Each CDR3 is given with its conserved first and last residue. D genes are given only for firm matches. Part of the rows lack a size; the others show once, few, many or a class for expanded clones.

>TRBV7-8|TRBJ1-2|.|TRBD1
CASSLRDRGLSNYGYTF
TGTGCCAGCAGCTTACGGGACAGGGGGCTTTCAAACTATGGCTACACCTTC
>TRBV6-1|TRBJ2-2|few|TRBD1
CASSRDRVTGELFF
TGTGCCAGCAGTAGGGACAGAGTCACCGGGGAGCTGTTTTTT
>TRBV4-3|TRBJ1-1|.|TRBD1
CASGQQGQGIGGAFF
TGCGCCAGCGGCCAGCAGGGACAGGGGATAGGAGGAGCTTTCTTT
>TRBV28|TRBJ1-6|.|.
CASSPPRQYNSPLHF
TGTGCCAGCAGCCCACCCCGTCAGTATAATTCACCCCTCCACTTT
>TRBV4-2|TRBJ2-7|.|TRBD2
CASSQEALAAYEQYF
TGTGCCAGCAGCCAAGAAGCACTAGCGGCTTACGAGCAGTACTTC
>TRBV29-1|TRBJ2-3|.|.
CSVDSGQDTQYF
TGCAGCGTTGATAGTGGGCAGGATACGCAGTATTTT
>TRBV4-2|TRBJ2-7|.|.
CASSPLGSYEQYF
TGTGCCAGCAGCCCCCTAGGGAGCTACGAGCAGTACTTC
>TRBV7-9|TRBJ1-1|.|TRBD1
CASSSYRGTPEAFF
TGTGCCAGCAGCTCGTACAGGGGGACCCCTGAAGCTTTCTTT
>TRBV7-8|TRBJ1-1|.|.
CASSLGRNTEAFF
TGTGCCAGCAGCTTAGGCAGGAACACTGAAGCTTTCTTT
>TRBV29-1|TRBJ2-7|.|TRBD2
CSVSGRGPYEQYF
TGCAGCGTTAGCGGGAGAGGCCCATACGAGCAGTACTTC
>TRBV4-3|TRBJ2-3|.|TRBD1
CASSQEGQGRVTQYF
TGCGCCAGCAGCCAAGAGGGACAGGGTAGGGTTACGCAGTATTTT
>TRBV10-1|TRBJ2-7|few|TRBD1
CASPGQDKGQAYEQYF
TGCGCCAGTCCGGGACAGGACAAAGGGCAAGCCTACGAGCAGTACTTC
>TRBV6-4|TRBJ2-1|.|TRBD2
CASSAGTSGRNEQFF
TGTGCCAGCAGTGCCGGGACTAGCGGGAGGAATGAGCAGTTCTTC
>TRBV5-1|TRBJ2-3|.|.
CASTARGWGTDTQYF
TGCGCCAGCACCGCCCGGGGATGGGGCACAGATACGCAGTATTTT
>TRBV29-1|TRBJ1-1|.|TRBD1
CSARTGGNTEAFF
TGCAGCGCTCGGACAGGGGGAAACACTGAAGCTTTCTTT
>TRBV27|TRBJ1-5|.|.
CATRRRGPNQPQHF
TGTGCCACCAGGCGGCGAGGCCCTAATCAGCCCCAGCATTTT